These T cell receptor beta chains were read from a single sample in a study of beta chain features in type 1 diabetes. The assay was immunoSEQ multiplex PCR, and TCRdb's table has in-frame clones only and misses some. The sample carries 100,000 to 150,000 clones, approximately 16% recorded once. Sequenced material: central memory CD4+ T cells from blood. The receptors stem from a young man with type 1 diabetes. CDR3s include the opening cysteine and the closing phenylalanine or tryptophan. Fields, in order: V gene, clone size, D gene, J gene, CDR3 protein, CDR3 DNA. D genes are given only for firm matches. Expanded clones get a size class; other rows say once, few or many, or leave the size out.

V: TRBV29-1; size: -; D: -; J: TRBJ1-2; CDR3: CSVRDKTNYGYTF; DNA: TGCAGCGTCCGGGACAAGACTAACTATGGCTACACCTTC
V: TRBV5-5; size: few; D: -; J: TRBJ2-1; CDR3: CASSFRGRRINEQFF; DNA: TGTGCCAGCAGCTTTCGGGGGCGAAGGATAAATGAGCAGTTCTTC
V: TRBV5-4; size: few; D: -; J: TRBJ1-2; CDR3: CASSLVGTDGYTF; DNA: TGTGCCAGCAGCTTGGTGGGGACGGATGGCTACACCTTC
V: TRBV7-6; size: -; D: -; J: TRBJ2-1; CDR3: CASSLVNGLNEQFF; DNA: TGTGCCAGCAGCTTAGTTAACGGGTTAAATGAGCAGTTCTTC
V: TRBV5-6; size: few; D: -; J: TRBJ2-3; CDR3: CASSAGFPYTQYF; DNA: TGTGCCAGCAGCGCAGGGTTTCCGTATACGCAGTATTTT
V: TRBV28; size: -; D: -; J: TRBJ2-7; CDR3: CASLPGSLGGEQYF; DNA: TGTGCCAGCCTTCCGGGCTCCCTAGGGGGCGAGCAGTACTTC
V: TRBV15; size: -; D: TRBD1; J: TRBJ1-6; CDR3: CATSRDPQGRMNNSPLHF; DNA: TGTGCCACCAGCAGAGACCCACAGGGGAGAATGAATAATTCACCCCTCCACTTT
V: TRBV5-1; size: once; D: -; J: TRBJ2-7; CDR3: CASTQNYEQYF; DNA: TGCGCCAGCACCCAGAACTACGAGCAGTACTTC
V: TRBV19; size: -; D: TRBD1; J: TRBJ1-1; CDR3: CASSPQGRWTEAFF; DNA: TGTGCCAGTAGTCCACAGGGGAGATGGACTGAAGCTTTCTTT
V: TRBV5-1; size: -; D: -; J: TRBJ2-3; CDR3: CASSAGSGTDTQYF; DNA: TGCGCCAGCAGCGCGGGTAGTGGCACAGATACGCAGTATTTT
V: TRBV2; size: few; D: -; J: TRBJ1-1; CDR3: CASSEARAGEAFF; DNA: TGTGCCAGCAGTGAAGCTAGGGCAGGGGAAGCTTTCTTT
V: TRBV9; size: few; D: TRBD2; J: TRBJ2-3; CDR3: CASRAGTSVDTQYF; DNA: TGTGCCAGCAGGGCCGGGACTAGTGTAGATACGCAGTATTTT
V: TRBV7-2; size: -; D: -; J: TRBJ2-6; CDR3: CASSLVGNGANVLTF; DNA: TGTGCCAGCAGCTTAGTCGGGAATGGGGCCAACGTCCTGACTTTC
V: TRBV5-1; size: -; D: -; J: TRBJ2-5; CDR3: CASSLAGDRETQYF; DNA: TGCGCCAGCAGCTTGGCCGGGGATAGAGAGACCCAGTACTTC
V: TRBV27; size: -; D: TRBD1; J: TRBJ2-7; CDR3: CASSFGTGKAYEQYF; DNA: TGTGCCAGCAGTTTCGGGACAGGGAAGGCCTACGAGCAGTACTTC
V: TRBV7-9; size: many; D: -; J: TRBJ2-5; CDR3: CASSLQGFVQETQYF; DNA: TGTGCCAGCAGCTTACAGGGGTTCGTTCAAGAGACCCAGTACTTC
V: TRBV7-9; size: -; D: -; J: TRBJ1-2; CDR3: CASSLAGTEYGYTF; DNA: TGTGCCAGCAGCTTAGCCGGGACGGAGTATGGCTACACCTTC
V: TRBV30; size: once; D: TRBD2; J: TRBJ2-3; CDR3: CAWSVRLAGDRGGMQYF; DNA: TGTGCCTGGAGTGTACGACTAGCGGGGGACCGGGGAGGGATGCAGTATTTT
V: TRBV6-1; size: few; D: -; J: TRBJ1-5; CDR3: CASRRDLNQPQHF; DNA: TGTGCCAGCAGGAGGGACCTTAATCAGCCCCAGCATTTT
V: TRBV6-1; size: once; D: -; J: TRBJ2-5; CDR3: CASTKGRETQYF; DNA: TGTGCCAGCACGAAGGGGCGCGAGACCCAGTACTTC